This paragraph covers one TCR beta chain sequence. As originally analysed: Amplification of reference gene primers provided the estimated nucleated cell counts. Sequencing was performed with immunoSEQ multiplex PCR; in TCRdb, only in-frame clones are kept and a portion is missing. Clonal size and the V and J genes are those of that table, whereas D and trimming came from the DNA. The sample has about 29,000 clones, approximately 80% seen once. The data derive from a study of blood T cell repertoires in COVID-19. Background on the study: Samples of COVID-19 (acute and convalescent) were obtained from the United States, Italy and Spain. Sources were T cells, B-cell-depleted T cells, or PBMCs; the material itself was cDNA or gDNA.

CDR3 length: 13 amino acids. The V segment lost 8 bases and the J segment 4 bases; nucleotides outside the gene matches: 3. CDR1 is MDHEN, CDR2 SYDVKM, per germline. The source material was peripheral blood. The rearrangement uses TRBV28 and TRBJ1-1; 11 positions match TRBD1. This sequence was found in a woman aged 70-85 years with acute or convalescent COVID-19. The CDR3 region is CASDGQGATEAFF. CDR3 sequence (DNA): TGTGCCAGCGACGGACAGGGGGCCACTGAAGCTTTCTTT.